This is a list of T cell receptor beta chains from one sample in a study of shared clonotypes between healthy human individuals. Repertoires were generated with immunoSEQ multiplex PCR, while TCRdb's copy carries only in-frame clones and drops some. The profile shows almost 750,000 clones, over 60% of them singletons. The sample consisted of memory CD4+ T cells sorted from blood. The receptors were gathered from a woman aged 30 to 39 in good health. Both conserved end residues are part of each CDR3. The D gene is left open where the match is weak. For some rows the clone size is stated as once, few or many, or as a class when expanded; others skip it.

TRBJ1-5,.,.,TRBV30,TGTGCCTGGAACGTGGTCAATCAGCCCCAGCATTTT,CAWNVVNQPQHF
TRBJ2-5,.,.,TRBV5-8,TGTGCCAGCAGCTTGGCGTTGCAAGAGACCCAGTACTTC,CASSLALQETQYF
TRBJ2-7,.,.,TRBV12-1,TGTGCCACCGGGGGCGAGCAGTACTTC,CATGGEQYF
TRBJ2-1,.,TRBD2,TRBV14,TGTGCCAGCAGCCGACGGACTAGCGGGAGGGCCCATCCCGACAATGAGCAGTTCTTC,CASSRRTSGRAHPDNEQFF
TRBJ2-5,few,.,TRBV11-2,TGTGCCAGCAGCTCCGTCGGCGGAAAAGAGACCCAGTACTTC,CASSSVGGKETQYF
TRBJ1-2,.,.,TRBV7-2,TGTGCCAGCAGCCTTCTCTATGGCTACACCTTC,CASSLLYGYTF
TRBJ1-1,.,.,TRBV7-2,TGTGCCAGCAGCTTAGATAGGTATCGGGTCTCTGAAGCTTTCTTT,CASSLDRYRVSEAFF
TRBJ2-7,.,TRBD1,TRBV18,TGTGCCAGCTCACCCGGGACAGAGATAAACGAGCAGTACTTC,CASSPGTEINEQYF
TRBJ2-7,once,TRBD2,TRBV7-2,TGTGCCAGCAGCGTTACCGGGACTAGCGGGCTGGAGCAGTACTTC,CASSVTGTSGLEQYF
TRBJ1-2,.,.,TRBV6-1,TGTGCCAGTTGCCGGGACATCGACGCTTACACCTTC,CASCRDIDAYTF
TRBJ2-2,.,.,TRBV5-1,TGCGCCAGCAGCTTGGTGGCCAGTCACACCGGGGAGCTGTTTTTT,CASSLVASHTGELFF
TRBJ2-7,few,TRBD2,TRBV2,TGTGCCAGCACGGTTACTCTAGCGGGAGACTCCCACGAGCAGTACTTC,CASTVTLAGDSHEQYF
TRBJ2-1,.,.,TRBV28,TGTGCCAGCAGCCTCGGACGAATCTGGGAGCAGTTCTTC,CASSLGRIWEQFF
TRBJ1-1,many,.,TRBV19,TGTGCCAGTGCTCTACTTGGGAACACTGAAGCTTTCTTT,CASALLGNTEAFF
TRBJ2-6,.,.,TRBV27,TGTGCCAGCAGGAACAGTTTTTCGAGCTCTGGGGCCAACGTCCTGACTTTC,CASRNSFSSSGANVLTF
TRBJ2-5,few,.,TRBV7-7,TGTGCCAGCAGCTCTAGGAGGCAAGAGACCCAGTACTTC,CASSSRRQETQYF
TRBJ2-5,.,TRBD2,TRBV5-1,TGCGCCAGCAGCTTGGCCAGGGCTAGCGGAGAAGGGGAGACCCAGTACTTC,CASSLARASGEGETQYF
TRBJ1-1,once,.,TRBV27,TGTGCCAGCAGCCCGGGGGGTGTGGACACTGAAGCTTTCTTT,CASSPGGVDTEAFF
TRBJ2-1,.,.,TRBV5-4,TGTGCCAGCAGCTTGGGGAGCGGGTTCTACAATGAGCAGTTCTTC,CASSLGSGFYNEQFF
TRBJ2-3,.,.,TRBV5-1,TGCGCCAGCAGCTCCCGCGCGGACGTCAGCACAGATACGCAGTATTTT,CASSSRADVSTDTQYF
TRBJ2-7,.,.,TRBV5-1,TGCGCCAGCAGCTTGGTCCCTAGTCCCCTGGGCGAGCAGTACTTC,CASSLVPSPLGEQYF
TRBJ2-7,.,TRBD2,TRBV9,TGTGCCAGCAGCACCCGTCCTAGCGGTCCCTACGAGCAGTACTTC,CASSTRPSGPYEQYF
TRBJ2-5,.,TRBD1,TRBV19,TGTGCCAGTAGTTCGGCAGGGGGCTCAGAGACCCAGTACTTC,CASSSAGGSETQYF
TRBJ1-2,few,.,TRBV19,TGTGCCAGTAGTCGTTGGCAGGGAGGCCTTCAGAACTATGGCTACACCTTC,CASSRWQGGLQNYGYTF
TRBJ1-4,.,.,TRBV29-1,TGCAGCGTCCAGAGCAGAGAGAATGAAAAACTGTTTTTT,CSVQSRENEKLFF
TRBJ1-2,.,.,TRBV2,TGTGCCAGAGACAGTGGCTATGGCTACACCTTC,CARDSGYGYTF
TRBJ2-1,.,TRBD2,TRBV7-9,TGTGCCAGCAGAGAAACGGGACTAGCGGGTGGCAATGAGCAGTTCTTC,CASRETGLAGGNEQFF
TRBJ1-4,.,.,TRBV7-9,TGTGCCAGCAGCCCGGCGGCGGACGAAAAACTGTTTTTT,CASSPAADEKLFF
TRBJ2-4,.,TRBD1,TRBV7-9,TGTGCCGGTGACAGGGTTGGCAAAAACATTCAGTACTTC,CAGDRVGKNIQYF
TRBJ2-2,.,.,TRBV11-3,TGTGCCAGCAGCTTAGTTCAGGGGAGTGGCGGGGAGCTGTTTTTT,CASSLVQGSGGELFF
TRBJ2-7,.,.,TRBV2,TGTGCCAGCAGTGGGGGCCCCTACGAGCAGTACTTC,CASSGGPYEQYF
TRBJ2-6,.,.,TRBV27,TGTGCCAGCAGGGATGACTACTCTGGGGCCAACGTCCTGACTTTC,CASRDDYSGANVLTF
TRBJ2-5,few,.,TRBV29-1,TGCAGCTTAGGGGCTTCGCAAGGGGAGACCCAGTACTTC,CSLGASQGETQYF
TRBJ2-4,.,.,TRBV28,TGTGCCAGCAGTACCCAGGGAAAATTTCAGTACTTC,CASSTQGKFQYF
TRBJ1-5,.,TRBD1,TRBV6-6,TGTGCCAGCAGGACAGGGGGAGAGGGCAATCAGCCCCAGCATTTT,CASRTGGEGNQPQHF
TRBJ1-1,.,.,TRBV19,TGTGCCAGTAGTATAGCCCCCCATGAAGCTTTCTTT,CASSIAPHEAFF
TRBJ1-2,.,.,TRBV5-5,TGTGCCAGCAGCTTAGGTCTAACAGCTGCTAACTATGGCTACACCTTC,CASSLGLTAANYGYTF
TRBJ2-3,few,.,TRBV5-1,TGCGCCAGCAGCTTGTACGAGGTCGTGGGAATTTCTAGCACAGATACGCAGTATTTT,CASSLYEVVGISSTDTQYF
TRBJ1-4,.,.,TRBV5-6,TGTGCCAGCAGCCGGGGTATAGCTAATGAAAAACTGTTTTTT,CASSRGIANEKLFF
TRBJ2-1,.,.,TRBV28,TGTGCCAGCAGTTTAACGGGGGAGCCCTACAATGAGCAGTTCTTC,CASSLTGEPYNEQFF
TRBJ2-7,.,.,TRBV11-2,TGTGCCAGCAGCTTAGGGGCTCTAGGGAAATCCTCCTACGAGCAGTACTTC,CASSLGALGKSSYEQYF
TRBJ1-1,.,.,TRBV5-5,TGTGCCAGCAGCTTGGGGGCACCGGGCCGCCCGGTCAACACTGAAGCTTTCTTT,CASSLGAPGRPVNTEAFF
TRBJ2-7,.,TRBD1,TRBV28,TGTGCCAGCAATGGACAGGGGGCTGCGGAATTCTACGAGCAGTACTTC,CASNGQGAAEFYEQYF
TRBJ2-7,.,.,TRBV28,TGTGCCAGCAGTACCACCGGGGGCCCTCAGACCTACGAGCAGTACTTC,CASSTTGGPQTYEQYF